What follows are 5 T cell receptor beta chains derived from one specimen sequenced in a study of T cell changes during pregnancy in multiple sclerosis. The assay was immunoSEQ multiplex PCR, and TCRdb's table has in-frame clones only and misses some. The table has about 67,000 clones, roughly nine tenths seen once. The sample in question was peripheral blood, obtained in the second trimester of pregnancy. All receptors come from a female donor with multiple sclerosis, enrolled in a pregnancy study.

This chain links TRBV4-3 with TRBJ1-2, with TRBD1 matching over 8 bases. Germline-derived CDR1 and CDR2 are LGHNA and YSLEER. J was trimmed by 4 bases and V by 0 bases; bases with no gene match: 4. The CDR3 has 15 amino acids. The CDR3 coding sequence is TGCGCCAGCAGCCAAGACGGGACAGGCCCCTATGGCTACACCTTC. Amino acid sequence: CASSQDGTGPYGYTF.

The chain is built from TRBV5-6 and TRBJ2-5, with 9 positions matching TRBD1. The germline gives CDR1 SGHDT, CDR2 YYEEEE. The CDR3 is 17 amino acids. V dropped 5 bases and J dropped 5; count of bases not matched to a gene: 16. CDR3: CASSSPLFYRGLETQYF. The CDR3 nucleotides read TGTGCCAGCAGTTCCCCCCTGTTTTACAGGGGGCTGGAGACCCAGTACTTC.

Written as DNA, the CDR3 is TGCGCCAGCAGCTTGGGACTAGCGACGAATACGCAGTATTTT. Amino acid sequence: CASSLGLATNTQYF. V gene TRBV4-1 combines with J gene TRBJ2-3, with TRBD2 matching 10 bases. Germline CDR1 MGHRA, CDR2 YSYEKL. The CDR3 length is 14 residues. V was pared by 5 bases and J by 7 bases, with 6 bases of the junction left unmatched.

The chain couples TRBV6-1 to TRBJ1-1; 9 bases match TRBD1. J lost 8 bases, V lost 5 bases, and 6 bases had no gene match. The CDR3 runs 13 residues. Germline V CDR1 and CDR2: MNHNS, SASEGT. The CDR3 loop reads CASSRDREREAFF. The CDR3 DNA is TGTGCCAGCAGTCGGGACAGGGAGAGGGAAGCTTTCTTT.

The chain has TRBV7-9 and TRBJ2-1; TRBD2 agrees at 10 bases. J was trimmed by 11 bases and V by 1 base; bases with no gene match: 2. Germline CDR1 reads SEHNR; CDR2 reads FQNEAQ (reference sequence). The CDR3 covers 13 residues. CDR3 sequence (DNA): TGTGCCAGCAGCTTAGTGACTAGCGGGCAGCAGTTCTTC. It encodes CASSLVTSGQQFF.